A selection of T cell receptor beta chains follows, all from one sample in a study of blood T cells in healthy people across ages. TCRdb redid the calling of the 5' RACE reads with MiXCR, one entry per CDR3 protein. This sample yields about 570,000 distinct CDR3 sequences, of which approximately 25% are seen a single time; around 18% belongs to the top ten. Specimen: blood. The receptors stem from a woman in her 70s in good health. Each CDR3 is given with its conserved first and last residue. Clone size is given for some rows only: seen once, a few or many times, or a class if the clone is expanded.

TRBJ2-2 | NA | TRBV3-1 | CASSQTQMGPANTGELFF
TRBJ1-1 | NA | TRBV11-1 | CASNKVGTANTEAFF
TRBJ1-2 | NA | TRBV10-3 | CAIRAGSDLHGYAF
TRBJ1-2 | NA | TRBV7-9 | CASSPRRSNGYTF
TRBJ2-1 | NA | TRBV4-3 | CASSQDSGANEQFF
TRBJ1-2 | NA | TRBV6-6 | CASSLDGQSWYGYTF
TRBJ2-2 | few | TRBV5-1 | CASSLHRTLLSTGELFF
TRBJ2-1 | NA | TRBV20-1 | CSAIRTSGNEQFF
TRBJ2-3 | NA | TRBV20-1 | CSARAAGGRTDTQYF
TRBJ2-5 | NA | TRBV7-9 | CASSQNRQGTQYF
TRBJ2-7 | few | TRBV7-3 | CASSAAPRGEQYF
TRBJ2-3 | NA | TRBV6-2/TRBV6-3 | CASTYSPGSGVTQYF
TRBJ1-2 | few | TRBV4-1 | CASSQAGTGAYAKGYTF
TRBJ2-5 | NA | TRBV7-9 | CASSGDSSSETQYF
TRBJ2-5 | few | TRBV11-3 | CASSTPRTGNRETQYF
TRBJ2-5 | NA | TRBV6-6 | CASSYWGQGETQYF
TRBJ2-2 | NA | TRBV4-3 | CASSQAQGGYTGELFF
TRBJ1-4 | NA | TRBV5-5 | CASSLALREKLFF
TRBJ2-3 | NA | TRBV7-3 | CANSFHWAGSGGSSTDTQYF
TRBJ2-3 | NA | TRBV6-2/TRBV6-3 | CASSYAPRDTQYF
TRBJ1-2 | NA | TRBV20-1 | CSARAGLSGYTF
TRBJ2-3 | NA | TRBV5-1 | CASRPPGGGDTQYF
TRBJ1-1 | few | TRBV5-1 | CASNPEQGQGNTEAFF
TRBJ1-3 | NA | TRBV6-5 | CASSYVRFGNTIYF
TRBJ2-6 | NA | TRBV4-3 | CASSPGTSDSGANVLTF
TRBJ2-2 | few | TRBV2 | CASTLSTGELFF
TRBJ1-1 | few | TRBV25-1 | CASSENSYMSTEAFF
TRBJ2-7 | NA | TRBV4-3 | CASSQDPAGAYEQYF
TRBJ2-7 | NA | TRBV7-2 | CASSFGNSGVGEQYF
TRBJ2-4 | few | TRBV7-2 | CASSLTWRPGRAKNIQYF
TRBJ1-1 | NA | TRBV7-3 | CASSLVGRDTEAFF
TRBJ1-1 | NA | TRBV29-1 | CSVFQVNTEAFF
TRBJ1-2 | many | TRBV18 | CASSPGQGLNYGYTF
NA | NA | TRBV9 | CASSVVASGEQFF
TRBJ2-4 | NA | TRBV7-2 | CASSQGRKNIQYF
TRBJ2-7 | NA | TRBV27 | CASSWTPATYEQYF
TRBJ1-5 | NA | TRBV12-3/TRBV12-4 | CASSLGENQPQHF
TRBJ2-1 | NA | TRBV5-6 | CASSELGLAGNNEQFF
TRBJ2-3 | NA | TRBV4-3 | CASSHTFSGGKIDTQYF
TRBJ2-4 | NA | TRBV27 | CASSPVWAEASLAKNIQYF
TRBJ1-1 | NA | TRBV6-5 | CASRRVGAEAFF
TRBJ2-6 | once | TRBV5-1 | CASSFRQGAGANVLTF
TRBJ1-3 | NA | TRBV29-1 | CSVAVTGTGPGNTIYF
TRBJ2-7 | NA | TRBV6-2/TRBV6-3 | CASSTIRVPGEQYF
TRBJ1-1 | NA | TRBV12-3/TRBV12-4 | CASTYDTLNTEAFF
TRBJ2-1 | NA | TRBV7-6 | CASSRGVYNEQFF
TRBJ1-1 | NA | TRBV7-9 | CASSTGGQGNTEAFF
TRBJ2-4 | NA | TRBV2 | CASSEGNRGENIQYF
NA | few | TRBV20-1 | CSASRQTSGASCEQYF
NA | few | TRBV3-1 | CASSLTRGVYEQYF
TRBJ2-3 | NA | TRBV5-1 | CASTLAQPGSTDTQYF